This T cell receptor beta chain was sequenced during a study of T cell responses to AZD1222 COVID-19 vaccine. Study results and limitations: There were repertoire samples only from the period after the peak T cell response. Regions 160-218 and 743-854 dominated among vaccine-associated CD4 TCRs spanning spike. Reportedly, nearly half the spike-specific TCRs target unmutated variant regions.

The method was immunoSEQ multiplex PCR; TCRdb's version includes in-frame clones alone and lacks a portion of them. The repertoire holds approximately 84,000 clones, with 80% to 90% as singletons. The ends were cut back, 6 bases at V and 1 base at J, with 10 bases in the middle. Germline V gene data show CDR1 as SGHRS and CDR2 as YFSETQ. The CDR3 contains 14 residues. This clone is a singleton in its sample. Its antigen is unidentified. The specimen comprised peripheral blood, sampled 28 days after the second AZD1222 dose. The clonotype comes from an adult who received the AZD1222 COVID-19 vaccine. The J gene is TRBJ2-2, the V gene TRBV5-1, with D possibly matching TRBD1 (6 bases). The CDR3 region has the DNA TGCGCCAGCACTCGGGGACAGAACACCGGGGAGCTGTTTTTT. Encoded protein: CASTRGQNTGELFF.